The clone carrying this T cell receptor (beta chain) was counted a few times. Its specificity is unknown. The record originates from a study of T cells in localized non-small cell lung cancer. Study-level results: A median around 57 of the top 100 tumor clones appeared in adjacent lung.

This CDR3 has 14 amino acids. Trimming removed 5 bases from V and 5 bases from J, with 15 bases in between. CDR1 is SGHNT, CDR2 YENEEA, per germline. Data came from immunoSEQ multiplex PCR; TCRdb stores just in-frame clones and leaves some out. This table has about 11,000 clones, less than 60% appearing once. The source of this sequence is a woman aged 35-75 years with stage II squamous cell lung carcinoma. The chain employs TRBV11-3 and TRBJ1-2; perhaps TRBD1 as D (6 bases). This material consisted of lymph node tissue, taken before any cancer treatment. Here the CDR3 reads CASSIDRILYGYTF. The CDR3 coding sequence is TGTGCCAGCAGCATCGACAGGATTCTATATGGCTACACCTTC.